These 10 T cell receptor beta chains originate from one sample sequenced in a study of CD8 T cells in ankylosing spondylitis. Study-wide results and caveats: Ankylosing spondylitis blood appeared to be characterized by a TCR beta motif of about 8 highly homologous variants.

MiXCR, applied by TCRdb to the 5' RACE reads, yields one record per CDR3 protein. The sample has approximately 300,000 distinct CDR3 sequences; less than 10% are singletons. For these receptors, no antigen is known. Sequenced: blood, either unsorted or a sorted T cell fraction (not recorded which). The source of these receptors is a male donor with ankylosing spondylitis.

The table lists this clonotype with many counts. This chain connects TRBV12-3 or TRBV12-4 to TRBJ2-1; tentative D call: TRBD1 (5 bases). The CDR3 extends over 13 amino acids. Trimming removed 2 bases from V and 8 bases from J, with 10 bases in between. CDR3 DNA: TGTGCCAGCAGTTTACGACAGCGAGATGAGCAGTTCTTC. This translates into CASSLRQRDEQFF.

The chain recombines TRBV6-1 with TRBJ2-5; D may match TRBD1 or TRBD2 (6 bases each). Germline V gene sequence: CDR1 MNHNS, CDR2 SASEGT. This CDR3 comprises 14 residues. V shed 6 bases and J shed 1 base, with 12 bases lying between them. CDR3 amino acids: CASRGGASQETQYF. The CDR3 DNA reads as TGTGCCAGCAGGGGGGGCGCCTCCCAAGAGACCCAGTACTTC.

The table lists this clonotype with a few counts. This rearrangement joins TRBV7-8 to TRBJ2-7; no clear D gene. The CDR3 contains 14 residues. With 0 bases removed from V and 1 base from J, the gap between germline ends came to 7 bases. Per germline, CDR1 SGHVS and CDR2 FQNEAQ. CDR3 residues: CASSLASVSYEQYF. CDR3 DNA sequence: TGTGCCAGCAGCTTAGCGTCTGTTTCCTACGAGCAGTACTTC.

This clonotype was seen repeatedly, ten times or more. The rearrangement links TRBV10-3 to TRBJ2-7; TRBD1 might be the D (6 bases). CDR1 is ENHRY, CDR2 SYGVKD, per germline. V was clipped by 6 bases and J by 0 bases, with 12 bases between them. The CDR3 is made up of 14 amino acids. In DNA, the CDR3 is TGTGCCATCAGGGACAGTCTTAACTCCTACGAGCAGTACTTC. Translating gives CAIRDSLNSYEQYF.

This chain uses TRBV3-1 with TRBJ2-5; perhaps TRBD2 as D (5 bases). There are 13 residues in the CDR3. V lost 0 bases and J 5 bases, leaving 7 bases between the germline ends. The V gene's germline CDR1 is LGHDT and CDR2 YNNKEL (reference sequence). The CDR3 DNA reads as TGTGCCAGCAGCCAAGAGCGGGCGGAGACCCAGTACTTC. Residues: CASSQERAETQYF.

At least ten counts were recorded for this clonotype. The chain uses TRBV12-3 or TRBV12-4 and TRBJ1-1; 7 nucleotides align to TRBD1. The CDR3 runs to 15 residues. The trim removed 5 bases at V and 0 bases at J, leaving 6 bases unmatched. CDR3 loop: CASSPPGGLNTEAFF. DNA for the CDR3: TGTGCCAGCAGTCCCCCAGGGGGGCTGAACACTGAAGCTTTCTTT.

The V call is TRBV12-3 or TRBV12-4, the J call TRBJ1-4; TRBD1 aligns across 10 bases. V lost 4 bases and J lost 5; bases outside the gene matches: 7. The CDR3 is 16 residues long. CDR3 sequence (DNA): TGTGCCAGCAGTTCCGGGACAGGGGTTAGGAATGAAAAACTGTTTTTT. Translated, it gives CASSSGTGVRNEKLFF.

This clonotype came up a few times. The chain combines TRBV14 with TRBJ2-7; D is perhaps TRBD2 (6 bases). Germline V lookup: CDR1 SGHDN, CDR2 FVKESK. CDR3 length equals 17 residues. V gave up 3 bases and J gave up 5 bases, with 23 bases separating them. CDR3 nucleotide sequence: TGTGCCAGCAGCCAGAGGCATCAGGTGGGGGGTATCGACGAGCAGTACTTC. It codes for CASSQRHQVGGIDEQYF.

This clonotype was counted only a few times. The CDR3 protein is CSASTAGVGETQYF. The CDR3 bases are TGCAGTGCTAGTACAGCGGGAGTAGGCGAGACCCAGTACTTC. The chain employs TRBV20-1 and TRBJ2-5; the match to TRBD2 covers 8 bases. Germline V lookup: CDR1 DFQATT, CDR2 SNEGSKA (reference sequence). This CDR3 region has 14 residues. The ends lost 3 bases at V and 5 bases at J; junction bases unmatched: 8.

This sequence joins TRBV3-1 and TRBJ1-1; D is uncertain. The CDR3 has 14 residues. Germline V lookup: CDR1 LGHDT, CDR2 YNNKEL (reference sequence). V was pared by 8 bases and J by 0 bases, with 13 bases between. The CDR3 spells CASGEANMNTEAFF. Written as DNA, the CDR3 is TGTGCCAGCGGCGAGGCCAACATGAACACTGAAGCTTTCTTT.